What follows describes a single T cell receptor (beta chain). In the original processing: Quantification of nucleated cells was approximated via reference gene primer amplification. Using immunoSEQ multiplex PCR, the repertoire was profiled, and TCRdb retains in-frame clones only, with some absent. The DNA gave D and trimming, while V, J and clone size come from that table. The sample has 40,000 to 45,000 clones; around 89% are singletons. These data are taken from a study of blood T cell repertoires in COVID-19. The overall study: Sites across the United States, Italy and Spain contributed samples from acute and convalescent COVID-19. PBMCs, B-cell-depleted T cells, or T cells were the source of the cDNA or gDNA that made up the material.

Sequencing input: peripheral blood. The receptor was isolated from a human donor in a cohort sampled during active COVID-19.

The CDR3 region is CASSQDRGYETQYF. CDR3 DNA sequence: TGTGCCAGCAGCCAGGACAGGGGTTACGAGACCCAGTACTTC. The gene calls are TRBV7-2 and TRBJ2-5; 9 positions match TRBD1. The germline CDR1 and CDR2 sequences are SGHTA and FQGNSA. The V segment lost 5 bases and the J segment 5 bases; nucleotides outside the gene matches: 6. This CDR3 is built from 14 residues.